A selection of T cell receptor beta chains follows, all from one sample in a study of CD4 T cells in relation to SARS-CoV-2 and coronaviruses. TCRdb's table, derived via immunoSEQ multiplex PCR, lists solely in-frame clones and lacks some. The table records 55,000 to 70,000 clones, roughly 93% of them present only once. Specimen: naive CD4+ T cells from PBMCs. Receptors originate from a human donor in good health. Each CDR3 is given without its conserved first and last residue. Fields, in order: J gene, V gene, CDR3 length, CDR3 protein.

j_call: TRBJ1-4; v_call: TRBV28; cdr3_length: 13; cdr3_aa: ASLSFWDRAEKLF
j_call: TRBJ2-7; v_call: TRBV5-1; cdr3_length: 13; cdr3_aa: ASSSADRGQYEQY
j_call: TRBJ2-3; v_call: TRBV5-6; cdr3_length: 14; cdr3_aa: ASSLGAGASTDTQY
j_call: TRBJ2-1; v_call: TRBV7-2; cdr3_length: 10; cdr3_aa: ASSLDGNEQF
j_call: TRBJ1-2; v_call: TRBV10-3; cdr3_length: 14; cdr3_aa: AISERGGESNYGYT
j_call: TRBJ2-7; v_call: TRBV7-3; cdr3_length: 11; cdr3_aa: ASSPGGPYEQY
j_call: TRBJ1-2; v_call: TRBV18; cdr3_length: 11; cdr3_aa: ASSPPANYGYT
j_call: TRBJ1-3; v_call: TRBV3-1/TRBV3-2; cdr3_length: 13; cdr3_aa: ASSQGGHSGNTIY
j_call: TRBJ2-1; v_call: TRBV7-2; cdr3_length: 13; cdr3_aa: ASSSDRPSYNEQF
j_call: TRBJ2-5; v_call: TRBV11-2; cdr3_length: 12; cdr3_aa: ASSQGLAPETQY
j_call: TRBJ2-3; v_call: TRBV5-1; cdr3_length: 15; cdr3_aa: ASSFIPGLAVEDTQY
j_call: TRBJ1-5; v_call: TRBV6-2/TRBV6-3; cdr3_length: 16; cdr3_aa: ASSYLGGTTYSNQPQH
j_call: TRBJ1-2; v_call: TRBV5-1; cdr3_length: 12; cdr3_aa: ASSLLDSRYGYT
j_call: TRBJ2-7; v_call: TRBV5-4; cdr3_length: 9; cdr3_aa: ASSLAAEQY
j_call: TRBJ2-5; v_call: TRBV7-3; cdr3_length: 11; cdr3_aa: ASSSPGSETQY
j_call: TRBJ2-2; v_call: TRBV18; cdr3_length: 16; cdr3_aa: ASSPTLAGGSSTGELF
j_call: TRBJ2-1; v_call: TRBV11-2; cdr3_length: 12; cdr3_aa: ASSLVLTSGEQF